This T cell receptor beta chain was captured by sequencing in a study of shared clonotypes between healthy human individuals. This CDR3 contains 15 residues. Germline V gives CDR1 LNHDA, CDR2 SQIVND (reference sequence). The junction had 7 bases not matched to a gene; V was cut back by 5 bases and J by 3 bases. Clones were sequenced by immunoSEQ multiplex PCR, and TCRdb holds only the in-frame ones, with some missing. The table lists over 1.4 million clones, 95% to 97% of them singletons. This clonotype was sampled from a man aged 25 to 45 in good health. The sample consisted of naive CD4+ T cells sorted from blood. Stated subset: CD45RA+ positively selected. The rearrangement links TRBV19 to TRBJ2-1; 7 bases are shared with TRBD2. The CDR3 region has the DNA TGTGCCAGTAGTCCCCAGGGAGGGTACTACAATGAGCAGTTCTTC. Translated, it gives CASSPQGGYYNEQFF. The variable domain in full, with the rest retrieved from reference TRBV19 and TRBJ2-1, is DGGITQSPKYLFRKEGQNVTLSCEQNLNHDAMYWYRQDPGQGLRLIYYSQIVNDFQKGDIAEGYSVSREKKESFPLTVTSAQKNPTAFYLCASSPQGGYYNEQFFGPGTRLTVL.